The 28 T cell receptor beta chains below all came from one sample that was sequenced in a study of blood T cell repertoires in COVID-19. The repertoire was sequenced with immunoSEQ multiplex PCR; TCRdb's copy has only in-frame clones and lacks some. The profile shows about 170,000 clones, around 83% of them singletons. Specimen: PBMCs or T cells enriched from blood (not recorded which). These TCRs come from a man aged 45 to 65 who had recovered from COVID-19.

The chain has TRBV7-6 and TRBJ2-3; possibly TRBD1 for D (7 bases). The CDR3 spans 14 residues. Germline V lookup: CDR1 SGHVS, CDR2 FNYEAQ. V dropped 1 base and J dropped 11 bases, with 16 bases sitting between them. CDR3 sequence reads: CASSLGAGGGGQYF. DNA for the CDR3: TGTGCCAGCAGCTTAGGCGCAGGGGGAGGAGGGCAGTATTTT.

The rearrangement links TRBV18 to TRBJ1-2, with D possibly TRBD1 on 5 matching bases. Trimming took 10 bases from V and 7 from J, leaving 16 bases between them. CDR1 and CDR2 (germline): KGHSH, LQKENI. This CDR3 has 12 residues. CDR3 in DNA: TGTGCCACAGAAAGACAGAAAGGTGGCTACACCTTC. Its protein product is CATERQKGGYTF. Combining the CDR3 with reference TRBV18 and TRBJ1-2 gives the whole variable domain NAGVMQNPRHLVRRRGQEARLRCSPMKGHSHVYWYRQLPEEGLKFMVYLQKENIIDESGMPKERFSAEFPKEGPSILRIQQVVRGDSAAYFCATERQKGGYTFGSGTRLTVV.

The CDR3 reads CASSQGTSPADTQYF. The CDR3 DNA reads as TGTGCCAGCAGCCAAGGGACTAGCCCCGCAGATACGCAGTATTTT. V usage is TRBV3-1 (or the pseudogene TRBV3-2) and J usage is TRBJ2-3, with 8 positions matching TRBD2. V shed 1 base, J shed 4 bases, and the junction held 4 bases outside the gene matches. CDR1 LGHDT and CDR2 YNNKEL come from the germline V gene (reference sequence). This CDR3 has 15 residues.

The chain carries TRBV11-3 and TRBJ1-1; D remains ambiguous. CDR3 size: 13 residues. The germline V gene has CDR1 SGHNT and CDR2 YENEEA. V was clipped by 4 bases and J by 8 bases, with 14 bases between them. This CDR3 reads CASSSPRTGEAFF. The CDR3 coding sequence is TGTGCCAGCAGCTCCCCTAGGACTGGGGAAGCTTTCTTT.

This chain joins TRBV4-1 and TRBJ2-1, with D unresolved. CDR1 is MGHRA, CDR2 YSYEKL, per germline. Between the trimmed V and J ends, which lost 1 base and 8 bases, there was a span of 12 bases. CDR3 size: 14 residues. CDR3: CASSQVRLVDEQFF. CDR3 nucleotides: TGCGCCAGCAGCCAAGTTAGGCTAGTGGATGAGCAGTTCTTC.

In its sample, this clone was seen once. The rearrangement uses TRBV3-1 (or the pseudogene TRBV3-2) and TRBJ1-4; D possibly corresponds to TRBD1 (5 bases). The germline V and J ends were trimmed by 1 base and 5 bases, with 14 bases remaining between them. The CDR3 consists of 16 residues. Looked up from germline, CDR1 is LGHDT and CDR2 is YNNKEL (reference sequence). As DNA, the CDR3 is TGTGCCAGCAGCCAAGTCCTTTCTGCAGGGAATGAAAAACTGTTTTTT. This sequence encodes CASSQVLSAGNEKLFF.

The chain uses TRBV28 and TRBJ1-1; weak D call: TRBD1 (6 bases). Between the trimmed V and J ends, which lost 2 bases and 11 bases, there was a span of 12 bases. Germline lookup yields CDR1 MDHEN and CDR2 SYDVKM. The CDR3 totals 12 residues. In nucleotides, the CDR3 is TGTGCCAGCAGTTTAAGGGGGAAACCTGCTTTCTTT. It encodes CASSLRGKPAFF. Filled out from reference TRBV28 and TRBJ1-1, the complete variable domain reads DVKVTQSSRYLVKRTGEKVFLECVQDMDHENMFWYRQDPGLGLRLIYFSYDVKMKEKGDIPEGYSVSREKKERFSLILESASTNQTSMYLCASSLRGKPAFFGQGTRLTVV.

This clone has a single count. The chain is built from TRBV5-1 and TRBJ1-5; D is undetermined. CDR3 length: 14 amino acids. V gave up 2 bases and J gave up 5 bases, with 11 bases separating them. CDR1 is SGHRS, CDR2 YFSETQ, per germline. CDR3 sequence: CASSFGGEDQPQHF. The CDR3 DNA reads as TGCGCCAGCAGCTTCGGCGGAGAGGATCAGCCCCAGCATTTT.

The rearrangement uses TRBV19 and TRBJ1-5, with TRBD1 identical over 8 bases. CDR1 is LNHDA, CDR2 SQIVND, per germline (reference sequence). The ends lost 8 bases at V and 2 bases at J; junction bases unmatched: 11. The CDR3 totals 16 residues. CDR3 region: CASGGRAGQGNQPQHF. CDR3 nucleotides: TGTGCCAGTGGGGGCCGGGCGGGACAGGGCAATCAGCCCCAGCATTTT.

The chain has TRBV5-1 and TRBJ1-1; weak D call: TRBD1 (6 bases). The V end lost 0 bases, the J end lost 1 base, and 7 bases lay between the germline ends. The CDR3 contains 14 residues. Per the germline V gene, CDR1 is SGHRS and CDR2 is YFSETQ. The CDR3 sequence is CASSLETGNTEAFF. CDR3 nucleotide sequence: TGCGCCAGCAGCTTGGAGACAGGGAACACTGAAGCTTTCTTT. The full variable domain, its missing parts supplied by reference TRBV5-1 and TRBJ1-1, is KAGVTQTPRYLIKTRGQQVTLSCSPISGHRSVSWYQQTPGQGLQFLFEYFSETQRNKGNFPGRFSGRQFSNSRSEMNVSTLELGDSALYLCASSLETGNTEAFFGQGTRLTVV.

The gene calls are TRBV7-9 and TRBJ2-3; no clear D. V lost 2 bases and J lost 1, with 10 bases in between. Germline V gene sequence: CDR1 SEHNR, CDR2 FQNEAQ (reference sequence). The CDR3 covers 15 residues. CDR3 residues: CASSLFDTRTDTQYF. The CDR3 DNA is TGTGCCAGCAGCTTATTTGACACACGCACAGATACGCAGTATTTT. Full variable domain (remainder filled in from reference TRBV7-9 and TRBJ2-3): DTGVSQNPRHKITKRGQNVTFRCDPISEHNRLYWYRQTLGQGPEFLTYFQNEAQLEKSRLLSDRFSAERPKGSFSTLEIQRTEQGDSAMYLCASSLFDTRTDTQYFGPGTRLTVL.

The chain uses TRBV6-5 and TRBJ1-5; 7 nucleotides line up with TRBD1. J lost 3 bases, V lost 5 bases, and 4 bases had no gene match. Germline assignment: CDR1 MNHEY and CDR2 SVGAGI. The CDR3 contains 14 residues. The DNA for the CDR3 is TGTGCCAGCAGTCGAGACAGGGCCAATCAGCCCCAGCATTTT. Translated: CASSRDRANQPQHF.

The chain uses TRBV7-2 and TRBJ2-1; D ambiguous. Germline CDR1 is SGHTA and CDR2 is FQGNSA. The V gene lost 1 base and the J gene lost 3 bases, with 13 bases spanning the gap. The CDR3 is made up of 16 amino acids. The CDR3 DNA reads TGTGCCAGCAGCTTAGTGTCTAGATCAGTCTACAATGAGCAGTTCTTC. This translates into CASSLVSRSVYNEQFF.

The chain links TRBV11-3 to TRBJ2-3; D ambiguous. CDR1 and CDR2 from the germline V gene are SGHNT and YENEEA. This CDR3 comprises 11 residues. With 5 bases removed from V and 5 bases from J, the gap between germline ends came to 5 bases. CDR3 DNA: TGTGCCAGCAGCACACAAGATACGCAGTATTTT. Its translation is CASSTQDTQYF.

The gene calls are TRBV12-5 and TRBJ1-2; D gene uncertain. Germline V gene lookup returns CDR1 LGHNT and CDR2 FRNRAP. V shed 7 bases and J shed 4 bases, with 10 bases lying between them. This CDR3 is 12 amino acids long. CDR3 residues: CASASDTYGYTF. The CDR3 DNA sequence: TGTGCTAGTGCCTCCGACACCTATGGCTACACCTTC.

The chain couples TRBV3-1 (or the pseudogene TRBV3-2) to TRBJ2-3; TRBD2 matches 7 bases. V gave up 2 bases and J gave up 2 bases; unmatched junction bases: 7. Germline loops: CDR1 LGHDT, CDR2 YNNKEL (reference sequence). The CDR3 is made up of 16 amino acids. The CDR3: CASSQWVGGNTDTQYF. The CDR3, as DNA: TGTGCCAGCAGCCAATGGGTCGGGGGGAACACAGATACGCAGTATTTT.

J is TRBJ1-5 and V is TRBV30; D is unclear. The CDR3 contains 13 residues. The ends were cut back, 2 bases at V and 4 bases at J, with 9 bases in the middle. CDR1 and CDR2 (germline): GTSNPN, SVGIG (reference sequence). This chain's CDR3 is CAWSWQNNQPQHF. CDR3 nucleotide sequence: TGTGCCTGGAGTTGGCAGAATAATCAGCCCCAGCATTTT.

This CDR3 reads CASSPQEAAGNQPQHF. CDR3 DNA: TGTGCCAGCTCACCACAAGAGGCGGCGGGCAATCAGCCCCAGCATTTT. The V call is TRBV18, the J call TRBJ1-5; D gene ambiguous. Between the trimmed V and J ends, which lost 1 base and 2 bases, there was a span of 12 bases. CDR1 is KGHSH, CDR2 LQKENI, per germline. The CDR3 is 16 residues long.

This clone was detected many times. The chain has TRBV6-5 and TRBJ1-1, with 11 nucleotides matching TRBD1. The CDR3 is made up of 15 amino acids. After removal of 5 bases from V and 9 bases from J, the junction contained 11 bases not matched to a gene. Germline V gene lookup returns CDR1 MNHEY and CDR2 SVGAGI. CDR3: CASSPGGTGGVQAFF. DNA of the CDR3: TGTGCCAGCAGTCCCGGCGGGACAGGGGGAGTACAAGCTTTCTTT.

CDR3 residues: CSARDLPEQYF. The DNA for the CDR3 is TGCAGTGCTAGGGACTTACCCGAGCAGTACTTC. The chain employs TRBV20-1 and TRBJ2-7, with D possibly TRBD2 on 5 matching bases. CDR1 is DFQATT and CDR2 is SNEGSKA in the germline V gene (reference sequence). There are 11 residues in the CDR3. The ends were cut back, 3 bases at V and 6 bases at J, with 9 bases in the middle.

The V and J genes are TRBV28 and TRBJ2-7, with 8 bases aligning to TRBD2. The J segment lost 5 bases and the V segment lost 2 bases, leaving 8 bases of the junction unmatched. The CDR3 runs to 15 residues. CDR1 is MDHEN and CDR2 is SYDVKM in the germline V gene. The CDR3 here is CASSLTGGGQDEQYF. In nucleotides, the CDR3 is TGTGCCAGCAGTTTAACCGGCGGGGGGCAGGACGAGCAGTACTTC.

The chain joins TRBV5-1 to TRBJ2-5; TRBD2 agrees at 14 bases. The germline gives CDR1 SGHRS, CDR2 YFSETQ. The CDR3 runs to 17 residues. J gave up 1 base and V 2 bases, and 4 bases lay outside the gene matches. The CDR3 region is CASSLGLAGGIQETQYF. CDR3 DNA: TGCGCCAGCAGCTTAGGACTAGCGGGGGGTATCCAAGAGACCCAGTACTTC. The full variable domain, with the rest looked up from reference TRBV5-1 and TRBJ2-5, is KAGVTQTPRYLIKTRGQQVTLSCSPISGHRSVSWYQQTPGQGLQFLFEYFSETQRNKGNFPGRFSGRQFSNSRSEMNVSTLELGDSALYLCASSLGLAGGIQETQYFGPGTRLLVL.

In nucleotides, the CDR3 is TGTGCCAGCTCACCATCAAAGGAACTAAGCCAAGAGACCCAGTACTTC. Its translation: CASSPSKELSQETQYF. The rearrangement uses TRBV18 and TRBJ2-5, with no clear D. Trimming removed 2 bases from V and 1 base from J, with 14 bases in between. This CDR3 is built from 16 residues. The V gene's germline CDR1 is KGHSH and CDR2 LQKENI. Supplemented by reference TRBV18 and TRBJ2-5, the full variable domain reads NAGVMQNPRHLVRRRGQEARLRCSPMKGHSHVYWYRQLPEEGLKFMVYLQKENIIDESGMPKERFSAEFPKEGPSILRIQQVVRGDSAAYFCASSPSKELSQETQYFGPGTRLLVL.

This chain links TRBV6-5 with TRBJ1-6; no clear D gene. The germline V gene encodes CDR1 MNHEY and CDR2 SVGAGI. V lost 6 bases, J lost 5 bases, and 11 bases lay in between. CDR3 length: 14 residues. The CDR3 loop reads CASRQLDHNSPLHF. CDR3 nucleotides: TGTGCCAGCAGGCAGCTAGACCATAATTCACCCCTCCACTTT.

This chain connects TRBV4-1 to TRBJ2-1, with D possibly matching TRBD2 (5 bases). Trimming stripped 0 bases from V and 2 bases from J, with 20 bases between. This CDR3 contains 19 residues. CDR1 MGHRA and CDR2 YSYEKL come from the germline V gene. The CDR3 sequence: CASSQDIGSSRITYNEQFF. The CDR3, as DNA: TGCGCCAGCAGCCAAGATATTGGGAGTAGCCGGATAACCTACAATGAGCAGTTCTTC.

The genes are TRBV2 and TRBJ1-6, with D possibly being TRBD1 (5 bases). V was cut by 1 base and J by 12 bases, with 19 bases left in between. The CDR3 spans 16 residues. Germline V gene lookup returns CDR1 SNHLY and CDR2 FYNNEI. Here the CDR3 reads CASSEGGGVKVGPLHF. In nucleotides, the CDR3 is TGTGCCAGCAGTGAAGGGGGCGGGGTCAAGGTCGGACCCCTCCACTTT.

The CDR3 coding sequence is TGTGCCAGCAGCTTAGCCGGGACAGGGTCAGCCTACGAGCAGTACTTC. This codes for CASSLAGTGSAYEQYF. The chain joins TRBV7-9 to TRBJ2-7; 9 bases align to TRBD1. J gave up 2 bases and V 0 bases, and 5 bases lay outside the gene matches. Germline-derived CDR1 and CDR2 are SEHNR and FQNEAQ (reference sequence). CDR3 length equals 16 residues.

This clone was observed once. The chain has TRBV5-1 and TRBJ1-5; 8 bases are shared with TRBD1. J lost 6 bases, V lost 4 bases, and 9 bases had no gene match. The CDR3 covers 15 residues. Per the germline V gene, CDR1 is SGHRS and CDR2 is YFSETQ. In nucleotides, the CDR3 is TGCGCCAGCAGCCAGACAGGGGACTTAGCTCAGCCCCAGCATTTT. Translation: CASSQTGDLAQPQHF.